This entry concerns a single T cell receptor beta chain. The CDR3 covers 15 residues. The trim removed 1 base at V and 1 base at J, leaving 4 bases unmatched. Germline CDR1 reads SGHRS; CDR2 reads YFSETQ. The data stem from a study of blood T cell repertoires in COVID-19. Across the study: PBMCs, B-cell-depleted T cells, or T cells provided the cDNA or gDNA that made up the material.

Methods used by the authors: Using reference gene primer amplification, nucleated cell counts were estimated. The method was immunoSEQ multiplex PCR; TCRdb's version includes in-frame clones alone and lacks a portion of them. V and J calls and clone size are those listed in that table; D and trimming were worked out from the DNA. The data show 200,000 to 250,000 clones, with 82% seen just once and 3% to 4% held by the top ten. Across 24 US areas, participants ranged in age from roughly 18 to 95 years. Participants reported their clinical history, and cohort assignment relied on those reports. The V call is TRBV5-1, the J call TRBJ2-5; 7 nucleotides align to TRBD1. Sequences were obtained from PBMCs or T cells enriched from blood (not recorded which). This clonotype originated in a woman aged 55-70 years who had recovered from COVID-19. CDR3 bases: TGCGCCAGCAGCTTGTGGGGACAGAGCCAAGAGACCCAGTACTTC. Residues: CASSLWGQSQETQYF.